This T cell receptor beta chain was identified during a study of blood T cell repertoires in COVID-19. Enrolled during active infection, Seattle patients were then followed longitudinally. Authors' methods: The authors estimated nucleated cell counts from reference gene primer amplification. Data came from immunoSEQ multiplex PCR; TCRdb stores just in-frame clones and leaves some out. V and J calls and clone size are as listed in that table; D and trimming were resolved from the DNA. The data contain more than 80,000 clones, approximately 88% of them seen just once; the ten biggest clones take up approximately 16%. The sequence was obtained from a woman aged 60-75 years with COVID-19, enrolled during active disease. The sample was peripheral blood.

The CDR3 sequence: CASSYPHLGGFVNEQFF. As DNA, the CDR3 is TGTGCCAGCAGTTACCCTCATTTAGGGGGTTTCGTCAATGAGCAGTTCTTC. The chain couples TRBV6-2 or TRBV6-3 to TRBJ2-1; D might be TRBD1 (6 bases). V was clipped by 2 bases and J by 6 bases, with 20 bases between them. Per the germline V gene, CDR1 is MNHEY and CDR2 is SVGEGT. The CDR3 loop spans 17 amino acids.